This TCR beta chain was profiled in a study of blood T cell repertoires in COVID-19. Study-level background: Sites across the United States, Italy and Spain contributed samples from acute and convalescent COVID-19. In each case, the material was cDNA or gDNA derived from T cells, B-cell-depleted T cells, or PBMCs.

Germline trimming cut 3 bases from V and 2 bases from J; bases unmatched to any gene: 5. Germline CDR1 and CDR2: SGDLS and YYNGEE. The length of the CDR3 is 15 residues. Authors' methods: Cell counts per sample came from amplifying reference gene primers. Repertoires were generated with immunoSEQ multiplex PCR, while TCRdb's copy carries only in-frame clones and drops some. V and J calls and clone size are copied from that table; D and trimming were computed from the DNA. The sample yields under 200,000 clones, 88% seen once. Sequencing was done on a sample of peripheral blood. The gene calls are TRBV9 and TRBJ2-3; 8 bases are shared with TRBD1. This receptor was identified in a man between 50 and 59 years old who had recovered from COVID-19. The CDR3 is CASSAGTGDTDTQYF. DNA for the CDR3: TGTGCCAGCAGCGCCGGGACAGGTGACACAGATACGCAGTATTTT. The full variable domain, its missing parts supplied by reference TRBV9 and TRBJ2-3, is DSGVTQTPKHLITATGQRVTLRCSPRSGDLSVYWYQQSLDQGLQFLIQYYNGEERAKGNILERFSAQQFPDLHSELNLSSLELGDSALYFCASSAGTGDTDTQYFGPGTRLTVL.